What follows are 27 T cell receptor beta chains derived from one specimen sequenced in a study of shared clonotypes between healthy human individuals. Selected positively for CCR7 and CD45RO-negative, naive CD8 cells excluded terminally differentiated effector memory CD45RA+ cells. This table comes from immunoSEQ multiplex PCR, and its TCRdb copy is limited to in-frame clones, with some not included. The table lists around 2,000,000 clones, roughly 95% of them singletons, with 1% to 1.5% in the top ten. Sequences were obtained from naive CD8+ T cells sorted from blood. Every receptor here comes from a man aged 18 to 29 in good health.

The chain uses TRBV9 and TRBJ2-7, with no clear D. V lost 1 base, J lost 3 bases, and 14 bases lay in between. This CDR3 is built from 15 residues. Looked up from germline, CDR1 is SGDLS and CDR2 is YYNGEE. CDR3: CASSVRSGGNYEQYF. CDR3 nucleotide sequence: TGTGCCAGCAGCGTACGGTCCGGCGGAAACTACGAGCAGTACTTC.

The rearrangement joins TRBV27 to TRBJ1-4, with D possibly being TRBD1 (5 bases). The V gene's germline CDR1 is MNHEY and CDR2 SMNVEV (reference sequence). Trimming stripped 6 bases from V and 4 bases from J, with 12 bases between. The CDR3 consists of 14 residues. CDR3 nucleotides: TGTGCCAGCAGCCCCCAGGGTATTAATGAAAAACTGTTTTTT. It translates to CASSPQGINEKLFF.

The rearrangement links TRBV29-1 to TRBJ2-5, with TRBD2 matching over 9 bases. This CDR3 has 14 amino acids. Trimming cost V 7 bases and J 3 bases; bases outside gene matches: 9. Germline V gene data show CDR1 as SQVTM and CDR2 as ANQGSEA. This CDR3 is CSGGAAGGEETQYF. CDR3 nucleotides: TGCAGCGGGGGGGCGGCGGGAGGGGAAGAGACCCAGTACTTC.

J is TRBJ2-7 and V is TRBV4-3; 8 bases map to TRBD2. J was trimmed by 3 bases and V by 0 bases; bases with no gene match: 1. The germline CDR1 and CDR2 sequences are LGHNA and YSLEER. The CDR3 consists of 14 residues. CDR3 DNA sequence: TGCGCCAGCAGCCAAGATACTAGCGGCTACGAGCAGTACTTC. It encodes CASSQDTSGYEQYF.

The J gene is TRBJ2-2, the V gene TRBV4-3; D may be TRBD2 (6 bases). Germline CDR1 is LGHNA and CDR2 is YSLEER. The V and J ends lost 0 bases and 5 bases respectively, with 13 bases between them. The CDR3 spans 16 residues. CDR3 nucleotides: TGCGCCAGCAGCCAAGATAGTTCGGGAGCGACCGGGGAGCTGTTTTTT. Translation: CASSQDSSGATGELFF.

The chain is built from TRBV5-1 and TRBJ2-7; no clear D gene. Deletions cut 3 bases from V and 3 bases from J, with 19 bases between. Germline CDR1 SGHRS, CDR2 YFSETQ. CDR3 length equals 16 residues. The CDR3 is CASSSTHAKLIYEQYF. In DNA, the CDR3 is TGCGCCAGCAGCTCGACGCATGCGAAGCTCATCTACGAGCAGTACTTC.

A word on this clone: The sample carries other DNA sequences with the same CDR3. The chain uses TRBV28 and TRBJ1-5, with D possibly being TRBD1 (5 bases). Trimming removed 6 bases at V and 0 bases at J, with 12 bases between. In germline, CDR1 is MDHEN, CDR2 SYDVKM. The CDR3 runs 15 residues. The CDR3 region has the DNA TGTGCCAGCAGCCTACGGGGGTATAGCAATCAGCCCCAGCATTTT. It codes for CASSLRGYSNQPQHF.

The chain uses TRBV13 and TRBJ2-7; 8 nucleotides agree with TRBD2. V lost 1 base and J lost 0; bases outside the gene matches: 2. This CDR3 region has 15 residues. The germline CDR1 and CDR2 sequences are PRHDT and FYEKMQ (reference sequence). The CDR3 bases are TGTGCCAGCAGCTTAGAACTAGCGGACTCCTACGAGCAGTACTTC. Translated, it gives CASSLELADSYEQYF.

The chain employs TRBV6-1 and TRBJ1-1; 7 bases fit TRBD1. This CDR3 comprises 14 residues. Germline V lookup: CDR1 MNHNS, CDR2 SASEGT. V shed 5 bases and J 3 bases; nucleotides not matched to a gene: 6. The CDR3: CASSQGGAYTEAFF. DNA of the CDR3: TGTGCCAGCAGTCAGGGGGGGGCTTACACTGAAGCTTTCTTT.

The V call is TRBV2, the J call TRBJ2-7, with 8 nucleotides matching TRBD2. This CDR3 spans 15 amino acids. With V trimmed by 0 bases and J by 2 bases, 3 bases remained unmatched. Germline CDR1 reads SNHLY; CDR2 reads FYNNEI. CDR3 sequence: CASSEAPGGTYEQYF. CDR3 in DNA: TGTGCCAGCAGTGAAGCTCCGGGGGGGACCTACGAGCAGTACTTC.

This sequence joins TRBV13 and TRBJ2-3; TRBD1 aligns across 9 bases. Germline-derived CDR1 and CDR2 are PRHDT and FYEKMQ (reference sequence). The CDR3 loop spans 16 amino acids. V was pared by 4 bases and J by 4 bases, with 9 bases of the junction left unmatched. CDR3 nucleotides: TGTGCCAGCAGCTCCAGGGACAGGGATGTCGCAGATACGCAGTATTTT. It specifies CASSSRDRDVADTQYF. The full variable domain, with the rest looked up from reference TRBV13 and TRBJ2-3, is AAGVIQSPRHLIKEKRETATLKCYPIPRHDTVYWYQQGPGQDPQFLISFYEKMQSDKGSIPDRFSAQQFSDYHSELNMSSLELGDSALYFCASSSRDRDVADTQYFGPGTRLTVL.

Turning to this clone: Other DNA sequences in this specimen translate into the identical CDR3. V usage is TRBV7-9 and J usage is TRBJ1-1; 8 bases agree with TRBD1. There are 14 residues in the CDR3. The germline V gene encodes CDR1 SEHNR and CDR2 FQNEAQ (reference sequence). Unmatched junction bases numbered 1, after V lost 1 base and J lost 3 bases. CDR3 bases: TGTGCCAGCAGCTTAGGACAGGGGTACACTGAAGCTTTCTTT. Translation gives CASSLGQGYTEAFF.

This chain connects TRBV7-9 to TRBJ2-5, with D uncertain. The CDR3 consists of 14 residues. Germline values: CDR1 SEHNR, CDR2 FQNEAQ (reference sequence). The V and J ends lost 0 bases and 3 bases respectively, with 8 bases between them. As DNA, the CDR3 is TGTGCCAGCAGCTTAGCGGGGAAAGAAGAGACCCAGTACTTC. Amino acids: CASSLAGKEETQYF.

V gene TRBV6-6 combines with J gene TRBJ1-2, with 7 nucleotides matching TRBD1. The CDR3 spans 13 residues. Germline lookup yields CDR1 MNHNY and CDR2 SVGAGI (reference sequence). V lost 2 bases, J lost 5 bases, and 2 bases stayed unmatched. CDR3 residues: CASSYDREYGYTF. CDR3 in DNA: TGTGCCAGCAGTTACGACAGGGAATATGGCTACACCTTC.

The rearrangement joins TRBV10-3 to TRBJ2-7; no clear D. The germline V gene has CDR1 ENHRY and CDR2 SYGVKD. The CDR3 runs to 13 residues. Trimming stripped 4 bases from V and 2 bases from J, with 9 bases between. Written as DNA, the CDR3 is TGTGCCATCAGTGCCAGCCTAACCTACGAGCAGTACTTC. Translated: CAISASLTYEQYF.

About this clone itself: The same CDR3 also results from other DNA sequences found in this sample. The rearrangement joins TRBV5-1 to TRBJ1-2, with D perhaps matching TRBD1 (5 bases). Trimming stripped 4 bases from V and 4 bases from J, with 11 bases between. CDR3 length: 13 residues. From germline, CDR1 is SGHRS and CDR2 YFSETQ. The CDR3 spells CASSPDSTYGYTF. In DNA, the CDR3 is TGCGCCAGCAGCCCTGACAGTACCTATGGCTACACCTTC.

This rearrangement joins TRBV7-2 to TRBJ1-6, with 7 bases lining up with TRBD1. The CDR3 runs 16 residues. With 5 bases clipped from V and 2 bases from J, the junction kept 6 bases outside the gene matches. The germline V gene has CDR1 SGHTA and CDR2 FQGNSA. The CDR3 region has the DNA TGTGCCAGCAGCATGACGACAGGGACCTATAATTCACCCCTCCACTTT. The encoded protein is CASSMTTGTYNSPLHF.

V usage is TRBV7-9 and J usage is TRBJ2-7, with D possibly being TRBD1 (6 bases). V lost 1 base to trimming and J lost 6 bases, with 16 bases between them. This CDR3 has 15 amino acids. Germline V lookup: CDR1 SEHNR, CDR2 FQNEAQ (reference sequence). The CDR3 sequence: CASSLDYRETSEQYF. The CDR3 region has the DNA TGTGCCAGCAGCTTAGACTACAGGGAGACCAGCGAGCAGTACTTC.

The chain is built from TRBV27 and TRBJ1-6, with D unresolved. This CDR3 has 16 residues. V was clipped by 4 bases and J by 8 bases, with 18 bases between them. CDR1 and CDR2 (germline): MNHEY, SMNVEV (reference sequence). DNA for the CDR3: TGTGCCAGCAGTTCCTTCTCCACAGAGTTGTATTCACCCCTCCACTTT. This sequence encodes CASSSFSTELYSPLHF.

The chain combines TRBV19 with TRBJ2-7; 7 bases are shared with TRBD1. Germline V lookup: CDR1 LNHDA, CDR2 SQIVND (reference sequence). The V and J ends lost 1 base and 3 bases, in that order; junction bases with no gene match: 9. This CDR3 has 16 residues. The CDR3 sequence: CASSIGLTGNYYEQYF. DNA of the CDR3: TGTGCCAGTAGTATAGGCCTGACAGGGAACTACTACGAGCAGTACTTC.

The chain recombines TRBV29-1 with TRBJ1-2; a weak D match, TRBD1 (6 bases). This CDR3 comprises 14 residues. Germline lookup yields CDR1 SQVTM and CDR2 ANQGSEA. Trimming stripped 6 bases from V and 3 bases from J, with 17 bases between. The CDR3 region has the DNA TGCAGCGTCATTCTGCCGGGACACGACTATGGCTACACCTTC. Amino acid sequence: CSVILPGHDYGYTF.

This chain uses TRBV5-1 with TRBJ2-5, with 14 bases lining up with TRBD2. The germline gives CDR1 SGHRS, CDR2 YFSETQ. The CDR3 extends over 18 amino acids. Trimming at V came to 4 bases and at J to 1 base, leaving 9 bases not matched to a gene. CDR3 coding DNA: TGCGCCAGCAGCATCGGGACTAGCGGGAGTCCCGCCCAAGAGACCCAGTACTTC. It yields the protein CASSIGTSGSPAQETQYF.

On this clone: Other DNA sequences within the sample encode an identical CDR3. The rearrangement joins TRBV27 to TRBJ1-5, with 9 bases aligning to TRBD1. V lost 6 bases and J lost 4; bases outside the gene matches: 7. Germline V gene sequence: CDR1 MNHEY, CDR2 SMNVEV (reference sequence). This CDR3 comprises 15 residues. The CDR3 sequence: CASSSGTGLNQPQHF. The CDR3 DNA reads as TGTGCCAGCAGCTCCGGGACAGGGCTAAATCAGCCCCAGCATTTT.

The chain joins TRBV2 to TRBJ2-5; weak D call: TRBD1 (5 bases). In germline, CDR1 is SNHLY, CDR2 FYNNEI. V lost 3 bases, J lost 2 bases, and 10 bases lay in between. This CDR3 comprises 14 residues. The CDR3 DNA reads as TGTGCCAGCAGTGATCCCGACAGACAAGAGACCCAGTACTTC. This sequence encodes CASSDPDRQETQYF.

The chain employs TRBV27 and TRBJ2-7, with 9 nucleotides matching TRBD2. The V gene's germline CDR1 is MNHEY and CDR2 SMNVEV (reference sequence). CDR3 length: 15 residues. Unmatched junction bases numbered 7, after V lost 7 bases and J lost 0 bases. The CDR3 loop reads CASKFGSGSSYEQYF. In DNA form, the CDR3 reads TGTGCCAGCAAGTTTGGTAGCGGGAGCTCCTACGAGCAGTACTTC.

About this clone: This sample also contains other DNA sequences that code for the same CDR3. This rearrangement joins TRBV7-9 to TRBJ1-1; weak D call: TRBD1 (5 bases). V gave up 1 base and J gave up 5 bases, with 8 bases separating them. There are 13 residues in the CDR3. CDR1 and CDR2 (germline): SEHNR, FQNEAQ (reference sequence). CDR3 in amino acids: CASSLVEGTEAFF. DNA for the CDR3: TGTGCCAGCAGCTTAGTTGAGGGGACTGAAGCTTTCTTT.

The CDR3 region is CASSPLTGTDAFF. Here the CDR3 DNA reads TGTGCCAGCAGCCCCCTGACAGGGACCGATGCTTTCTTT. The chain recombines TRBV7-2 with TRBJ1-1, with 7 bases fitting TRBD1. The V gene's germline CDR1 is SGHTA and CDR2 FQGNSA. The CDR3 consists of 13 residues. The ends lost 5 bases at V and 11 bases at J; junction bases unmatched: 11.